This is a list of T cell receptor beta chains from one sample in a study of early T cells in non-severe SARS-CoV-2 infection. Via MiXCR, TCRdb re-called the 5' RACE reads, giving one row per CDR3 protein. In the table there are 50,000 to 70,000 distinct CDR3 sequences, approximately 13% of which are singletons. The sample was whole blood. Source of these receptors: an adult who was a healthcare worker with PCR-confirmed SARS-CoV-2 infection or an uninfected control (not recorded which). Each CDR3 is given with its conserved first and last residue.

TRBJ1-5 | TRBV20-1 | CSASPLLGNYNQPQHF
TRBJ2-7 | TRBV9 | CASSVGQGDNYEQYF
TRBJ2-3 | TRBV7-8 | CASSLEGRNTDTQYF
TRBJ1-2 | TRBV29-1 | CSVAGTAGYTF
TRBJ1-5 | TRBV6-2/TRBV6-3 | CASSYYGDQPQHF
TRBJ2-1 | TRBV12-3/TRBV12-4 | CASIPSSYLAGETFSYNEQFF
TRBJ2-7 | TRBV21-1 | CANSAPGSSYEQYF
TRBJ2-1 | TRBV2 | CASSPTSGPSGEQFF
TRBJ2-7 | TRBV7-2 | CASSSGTVYEQYF
TRBJ2-3 | TRBV6-1 | CASSLLVAGGLSTDTQYF
TRBJ2-1 | TRBV15 | CATSRGGSIDEQFF
TRBJ2-7 | TRBV20-1 | CSARDRWGVDEQYF
TRBJ2-1 | TRBV9 | CASSAQRADNEQFF
TRBJ2-4 | TRBV28 | CASSFRRRTLLKNIQYF
TRBJ1-5 | TRBV5-1 | CASSIQGGSNQPQHF
TRBJ2-1 | TRBV11-1 | CASSTPTSGRNNEQFF
TRBJ2-3 | TRBV28 | CASSATSTDTQYF
TRBJ2-2 | TRBV9 | CASSVAPDRRGGELFF
TRBJ1-1 | TRBV11-2 | CASSLGATGNTEAFF
TRBJ2-5 | TRBV28 | CASSLNSPQETQYF
TRBJ2-1 | TRBV10-2 | CAGSAPFGGGRNEQFF
TRBJ1-2 | TRBV6-1 | CASSELPNGYTF
TRBJ1-1 | TRBV3-1 | CASSQGGAQTFF
TRBJ2-3 | TRBV18 | CASSPRTGEESTQYF
TRBJ2-6 | TRBV27 | CASSPGLHSGANVLTF
TRBJ1-2 | TRBV5-8 | CASSLGTGVVNYGYTF
TRBJ2-4 | TRBV28 | CASSAPWTSGSAKNIQYF
TRBJ1-1 | TRBV30 | CAWSGQGAEAFF
TRBJ2-2 | TRBV2 | CASSRDSGDTGELFF
TRBJ2-2 | TRBV4-1 | CASSPLGRGWGTGELFF
TRBJ2-5 | TRBV7-9 | CASSWDQETQYF
TRBJ2-7 | TRBV3-1 | CASSHRGSYEQYF
TRBJ1-6 | TRBV28 | CASKQTEGNSPLHF
TRBJ2-3 | TRBV28 | CASSQLAGLTDTQYF
TRBJ2-2 | TRBV19 | CASSHRGFGTGELFF
TRBJ1-1 | TRBV28 | CASSLETVAGRVF
TRBJ1-2 | TRBV10-2 | CASSQANYGYTF
TRBJ2-3 | TRBV6-6 | CASGRKLAANTDTQYF
TRBJ2-7 | TRBV10-2 | CASREPYEQYF
TRBJ2-1 | TRBV7-6 | CASSLGADFAPFSYNEQFF
TRBJ2-1 | TRBV7-2 | CASSFPPGLAGGNEQFF
TRBJ2-3 | TRBV7-8 | CASSPRTSGLRVGTQYF
TRBJ1-2 | TRBV6-5 | CASSSGTLYGYTF
TRBJ1-2 | TRBV28 | CATRDTRNYGYTF
TRBJ2-2 | TRBV4-1 | CASSRTGLPGGELFF
TRBJ2-1 | TRBV4-3 | CASSQRVSGGAGEQFF
TRBJ2-3 | TRBV28 | CASSPDSGRAADTQYF
TRBJ2-4 | TRBV7-9 | CASSLQRERGNIQYF
TRBJ1-1 | TRBV28 | CASSSTVLREAFF
TRBJ1-2 | TRBV11-3 | CASSLAGGYGYTF
TRBJ1-1 | TRBV20-1 | CSASNRGNTEAFF
TRBJ2-3 | TRBV7-9 | CASSINVGQGKVYF
TRBJ2-6 | TRBV6-2/TRBV6-3 | CASSLQSSGANVLTF
TRBJ2-2 | TRBV12-5 | CASGRPLGGRVGELFF
TRBJ2-3 | TRBV7-9 | CASSLFGSDTQYF